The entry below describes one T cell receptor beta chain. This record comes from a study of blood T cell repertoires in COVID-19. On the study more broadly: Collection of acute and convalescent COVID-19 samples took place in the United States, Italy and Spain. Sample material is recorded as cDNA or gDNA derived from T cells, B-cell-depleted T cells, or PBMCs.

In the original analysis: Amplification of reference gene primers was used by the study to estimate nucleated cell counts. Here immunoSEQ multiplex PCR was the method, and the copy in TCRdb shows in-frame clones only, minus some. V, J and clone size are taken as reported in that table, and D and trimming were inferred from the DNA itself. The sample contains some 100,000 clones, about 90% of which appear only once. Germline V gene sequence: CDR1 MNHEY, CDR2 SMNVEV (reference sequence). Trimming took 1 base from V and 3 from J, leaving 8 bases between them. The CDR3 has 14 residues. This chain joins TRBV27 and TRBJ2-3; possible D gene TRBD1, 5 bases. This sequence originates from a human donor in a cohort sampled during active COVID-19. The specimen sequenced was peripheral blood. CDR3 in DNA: TGTGCCAGCAGTTTATTAGACAGTACAGATACGCAGTATTTT. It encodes CASSLLDSTDTQYF.